The clone carrying this T cell receptor beta chain was recorded only once. The CDR3 spans 14 residues. The germline V and J ends were trimmed by 0 bases and 7 bases, with 13 bases remaining between them. Germline loops: CDR1 MNHEY, CDR2 SVGEGT. This entry is derived from a study of blood T cell repertoires in COVID-19. Study information: Whether acute or convalescent, the COVID-19 samples came from the United States, Italy and Spain. The analysed material was cDNA or gDNA that came from T cells, B-cell-depleted T cells, or PBMCs.

Methods used by the authors: Amplification of reference gene primers was used by the study to estimate nucleated cell counts. Sequencing was performed with immunoSEQ multiplex PCR; in TCRdb, only in-frame clones are kept and a portion is missing. The D gene and trimming were derived from the DNA, and the V and J assignments and clone size from that table. The table includes 230,000 or so clones, about 80% detected once. The TCR comes from a man in his forties or fifties with active or convalescent COVID-19. The sequenced sample consisted of peripheral blood. This chain joins TRBV6-2 or TRBV6-3 and TRBJ2-7; D gene ambiguous. CDR3 loop: CASSYSQLSREQYF. The DNA of the CDR3 is TGTGCCAGCAGTTACTCGCAACTCTCTAGGGAGCAGTACTTC.